This T cell receptor (beta chain) is drawn from a study of long-term antiretroviral therapy in people with HIV. Trimming cost V 4 bases and J 9 bases, with 10 bases left between them. This CDR3 comprises 13 residues. Germline CDR1 ENHRY, CDR2 SYGVKD. The immunoSEQ assay was v3.0, run at survey level. The assay was immunoSEQ multiplex PCR, and TCRdb's table has in-frame clones only and misses some. The top ten clones hold 11% to 15% of a sample with around 19,000 clones, around three quarters of them seen once. Source: unsorted PBMCs, taken 2.9 years after starting antiretroviral therapy. The TCR comes from a woman aged 30 to 39 with HIV. The chain links TRBV10-3 to TRBJ1-6; maybe TRBD1 (5 bases). This CDR3 is CAISADRGSPLHF. DNA for the CDR3: TGTGCCATCAGTGCCGATAGGGGTTCACCCCTCCACTTT.